Presented here are 26 T cell receptor beta chains from one specimen sequenced in a study of radiotherapy plus CTLA-4 blockade in lung cancer. Sequenced by immunoSEQ multiplex PCR; TCRdb stores in-frame clones only, minus some. This table holds 65,000 to 70,000 clones, 79% found once. Sequencing was performed on peripheral blood, taken from a patient treated with radiotherapy plus ipilimumab. These receptor sequences come from a human donor with non-small cell lung cancer who had a complete response to radiotherapy plus ipilimumab.

This sequence joins TRBV6-5 and TRBJ2-7; D uncertain. Trimming took off 8 bases at V and 4 bases at J, with 15 bases between the two ends. This CDR3 comprises 13 residues. The V gene's germline CDR1 is MNHEY and CDR2 SVGAGI. The CDR3 nucleotides are TGTGCCAGCTTCAACCCGCCAGAATACGAGCAGTACGTC. Translated: CASFNPPEYEQYV.

This clone appeared a few times. V gene TRBV5-6 combines with J gene TRBJ2-2; TRBD2 agrees at 12 bases. This CDR3 has 16 amino acids. J gave up 3 bases and V 4 bases, and 4 bases lay outside the gene matches. Looked up from germline, CDR1 is SGHDT and CDR2 is YYEEEE. The chain's CDR3 is CASSRWTSGDTGELFF. The CDR3, as DNA: TGTGCCAGCAGCCGCTGGACTAGCGGGGACACCGGGGAGCTGTTTTTT.

This chain uses TRBV7-9 with TRBJ2-3; 9 bases are a match to TRBD1. V lost 3 bases to trimming and J lost 5 bases; unmatched junction nucleotides: 12. In germline, CDR1 is SEHNR, CDR2 FQNEAQ (reference sequence). This CDR3 spans 17 amino acids. The CDR3 DNA sequence: TGTGCCAGCAGCTTCTTCGGACAGGGGCCCCGGGGAGATACGCAGTATTTT. Protein: CASSFFGQGPRGDTQYF. Together with reference TRBV7-9 and TRBJ2-3, the CDR3 gives the full variable domain: DTGVSQNPRHKITKRGQNVTFRCDPISEHNRLYWYRQTLGQGPEFLTYFQNEAQLEKSRLLSDRFSAERPKGSFSTLEIQRTEQGDSAMYLCASSFFGQGPRGDTQYFGPGTRLTVL.

This chain connects TRBV27 to TRBJ1-2, with D unclear. Trimming pared 0 bases from V and 3 bases from J, leaving 8 bases between. Germline-derived CDR1 and CDR2 are MNHEY and SMNVEV (reference sequence). The CDR3 runs 14 residues. The CDR3 reads CASSLSYGDYGYTF. In nucleotides, the CDR3 is TGTGCCAGCAGTTTATCGTACGGGGACTATGGCTACACCTTC.

V gene TRBV5-1 combines with J gene TRBJ2-3; 9 bases are shared with TRBD1. Unmatched junction bases numbered 3, after V lost 0 bases and J lost 1 base. The CDR3 length is 16 residues. Per germline, CDR1 SGHRS and CDR2 YFSETQ. For the CDR3, the DNA is TGCGCCAGCAGCTTGGCGGGACAGGGTCGCACAGATACGCAGTATTTT. As protein: CASSLAGQGRTDTQYF.

V usage is TRBV6-5 and J usage is TRBJ1-5, with 9 bases matching TRBD1. The CDR3 totals 16 residues. Trimming removed 4 bases from V and 3 bases from J; junction bases left unmatched: 7. CDR1 is MNHEY and CDR2 is SVGAGI in the germline V gene. CDR3 region: CASSLLRDRDNQPQHF. The CDR3 region has the DNA TGTGCCAGCAGTTTACTCCGGGACAGGGACAATCAGCCCCAGCATTTT.

The CDR3 DNA sequence: TGTGCCAGCAGTAAGGCGGGGACGGAGCAGTTCTTC. Amino acids: CASSKAGTEQFF. The chain carries TRBV25-1 and TRBJ2-1; a weak D match, TRBD2 (6 bases). This CDR3 has 12 residues. Trimming took off 5 bases at V and 10 bases at J, with 12 bases between the two ends. CDR1 and CDR2 from the germline V gene are MGHDK and SYGVNS.

This chain connects TRBV9 to TRBJ2-3; the D gene is possibly TRBD2 (6 bases). With 0 bases removed from V and 6 bases from J, the gap between germline ends came to 14 bases. The germline gives CDR1 SGDLS, CDR2 YYNGEE. The CDR3 runs 15 residues. This chain's CDR3 is CASSVGDFPGDTQYF. The CDR3 region has the DNA TGTGCCAGCAGCGTAGGGGACTTCCCAGGGGATACGCAGTATTTT.

V usage is TRBV5-6 and J usage is TRBJ2-6, with D maybe TRBD1 (5 bases). V was pared by 7 bases and J by 0 bases, with 20 bases between. This CDR3 is 18 amino acids long. Germline CDR1 reads SGHDT; CDR2 reads YYEEEE. The CDR3 nucleotides read TGTGCCAGCGGATCACAGGAGTCCATCATCTCTGGGGCCAACGTCCTGACTTTC. Its translation is CASGSQESIISGANVLTF.

This clone was recorded a few times. J is TRBJ2-1 and V is TRBV7-2; the D is unclear. V was shortened by 4 bases and J by 8 bases, with 12 bases between the two germline ends. The CDR3 runs 13 residues. Per germline, CDR1 SGHTA and CDR2 FQGNSA. The CDR3 DNA is TGTGCCAGCAGCTATTATGGTGAACATGAGCAGTTCTTC. It translates to CASSYYGEHEQFF.

This rearrangement joins TRBV7-8 to TRBJ1-5, with no clear D. The V end lost 1 base, the J end lost 0 bases, and 10 bases lay between the germline ends. This CDR3 region has 16 residues. CDR1 and CDR2 (germline): SGHVS, FQNEAQ. CDR3 nucleotide sequence: TGTGCCAGCAGCTTAGGGGGTCGGTTTAGCAATCAGCCCCAGCATTTT. This codes for CASSLGGRFSNQPQHF.

The chain links TRBV18 to TRBJ2-5; no clear D gene. Trimming removed 4 bases at V and 1 base at J, with 4 bases between. The CDR3 loop spans 12 amino acids. In germline, CDR1 is KGHSH, CDR2 LQKENI. The CDR3: CASSRFQETQYF. For the CDR3, the DNA is TGTGCCAGCTCACGGTTCCAAGAGACCCAGTACTTC.

The genes are TRBV21-1 and TRBJ1-1. TRBV21-1 is an annotated pseudogene. This CDR3 has 16 residues. The CDR3 DNA is TGTGCCAGCAGCAAAGATCTCGGGAAGATGAACACTGAAGCTTTCTTT. It codes for CASSKDLGKMNTEAFF.

This clone has just a few counts. The rearrangement links TRBV7-2 to TRBJ1-5; D is unresolved. Germline CDR1 SGHTA, CDR2 FQGNSA. The CDR3 is 15 residues long. Trimming left V 1 base short and J 3 bases short, with 10 bases between. Written as DNA, the CDR3 is TGTGCCAGCAGCTTAGATGGGAGGAACAATCAGCCCCAGCATTTT. Its translation: CASSLDGRNNQPQHF.

CDR3 sequence: CASSSAGTGGAGNQPQHF. CDR3 in DNA: TGTGCCAGCAGCTCCGCCGGGACAGGGGGCGCGGGCAATCAGCCCCAGCATTTT. The rearrangement uses TRBV5-6 and TRBJ1-5; 12 nucleotides line up with TRBD1. V dropped 3 bases and J dropped 2; count of bases not matched to a gene: 9. The CDR3 is 18 amino acids. The V gene's germline CDR1 is SGHDT and CDR2 YYEEEE. Combining the CDR3 with reference TRBV5-6 and TRBJ1-5 gives the whole variable domain DAGVTQSPTHLIKTRGQQVTLRCSPKSGHDTVSWYQQALGQGPQFIFQYYEEEERQRGNFPDRFSGHQFPNYSSELNVNALLLGDSALYLCASSSAGTGGAGNQPQHFGDGTRLSIL.

The chain combines TRBV30 with TRBJ1-1, with 7 nucleotides matching TRBD1. The CDR3 has 15 residues. Germline V CDR1 and CDR2: GTSNPN, SVGIG (reference sequence). The V gene end was trimmed by 2 bases and the J gene end by 1 base; junction bases not matched to a gene: 7. CDR3 in amino acids: CAWSHSGGWNTEAFF. The CDR3 coding sequence is TGTGCCTGGAGTCACTCAGGGGGTTGGAACACTGAAGCTTTCTTT.

This CDR3 reads CASSFVLAGQLREQYF. CDR3 nucleotide sequence: TGTGCCAGCAGCTTTGTACTAGCGGGGCAGTTGCGCGAGCAGTACTTC. The rearrangement uses TRBV7-9 and TRBJ2-7; TRBD2 matches 10 bases. J gave up 6 bases and V 3 bases, and 11 bases lay outside the gene matches. The CDR3 has 16 residues. Germline V gene sequence: CDR1 SEHNR, CDR2 FQNEAQ (reference sequence).

This chain joins TRBV30 and TRBJ1-5; perhaps TRBD1 as D (5 bases). V lost 4 bases and J lost 5, with 15 bases in between. This CDR3 is built from 14 residues. Germline CDR1 and CDR2: GTSNPN and SVGIG (reference sequence). This CDR3 is CAWKGFNGDQPQHF. CDR3 coding DNA: TGTGCCTGGAAGGGGTTCAACGGAGATCAGCCCCAGCATTTT.

The CDR3: CASSSMTFYGYTF. The CDR3 DNA reads as TGTGCCAGCAGCTCAATGACATTCTATGGCTACACCTTC. The rearrangement joins TRBV5-4 to TRBJ1-2; no clear D. CDR1 and CDR2 (germline): SGHNT, YYREEE (reference sequence). The ends were cut back, 3 bases at V and 4 bases at J, with 10 bases in the middle. This CDR3 contains 13 residues.

The chain recombines TRBV14 with TRBJ1-1, with D possibly being TRBD1 (5 bases). The V gene's germline CDR1 is SGHDN and CDR2 FVKESK. Trimming stripped 5 bases from V and 9 bases from J, with 10 bases between. The CDR3 loop spans 11 amino acids. CDR3 loop: CASSGDGQAFF. The DNA of the CDR3 is TGTGCCAGCAGCGGGGACGGGCAAGCTTTCTTT.

The chain joins TRBV19 to TRBJ2-1, with 9 bases aligning to TRBD1. V lost 5 bases, J lost 4 bases, and 6 bases stayed unmatched. The germline CDR1 and CDR2 sequences are LNHDA and SQIVND (reference sequence). CDR3 length: 15 residues. CDR3 nucleotides: TGTGCCAGTAGTCCGGACAGGGGTCATTACAATGAGCAGTTCTTC. Amino acids: CASSPDRGHYNEQFF.

CDR3 protein: CASSRGVDRVNTEAFF. The CDR3 coding sequence is TGCGCCAGCAGCCGGGGGGTGGACAGGGTGAACACTGAAGCTTTCTTT. The rearrangement joins TRBV5-1 to TRBJ1-1; 8 bases map to TRBD1. Germline CDR1 SGHRS, CDR2 YFSETQ. CDR3 length equals 16 residues. The J segment lost 0 bases and the V segment lost 4 bases, leaving 8 bases of the junction unmatched. Supplemented by reference TRBV5-1 and TRBJ1-1, the full variable domain reads KAGVTQTPRYLIKTRGQQVTLSCSPISGHRSVSWYQQTPGQGLQFLFEYFSETQRNKGNFPGRFSGRQFSNSRSEMNVSTLELGDSALYLCASSRGVDRVNTEAFFGQGTRLTVV.

Turning to this clone: Other DNA sequences in the same sample also yield this CDR3. The genes are TRBV7-9 and TRBJ2-5; D ambiguous. In germline, CDR1 is SEHNR, CDR2 FQNEAQ (reference sequence). With 1 base removed from V and 0 bases from J, the gap between germline ends came to 6 bases. The CDR3 is 14 amino acids. Written as DNA, the CDR3 is TGTGCCAGCAGCTTAGACACGGACCAAGAGACCCAGTACTTC. This gives the protein CASSLDTDQETQYF.

The genes are TRBV11-3 and TRBJ2-5; possible D gene TRBD1, 5 bases. Germline V gene lookup returns CDR1 SGHNT and CDR2 YENEEA. Trimming pared 6 bases from V and 4 bases from J, leaving 24 bases between. The CDR3 totals 17 residues. The CDR3 loop is CASSQGVSSLTGETQYF. The CDR3 DNA reads TGTGCCAGCAGTCAAGGGGTTTCTTCATTAACCGGAGAGACCCAGTACTTC.

V is TRBV11-2 and J is TRBJ2-5; possibly TRBD1 for D (5 bases). This CDR3 is 14 amino acids long. V lost 1 base and J 4 bases, leaving 10 bases between the germline ends. The germline gives CDR1 SGHAT, CDR2 FQNNGV. Here the CDR3 reads CASSLGSTGETQYF. The CDR3 region has the DNA TGTGCCAGCAGCTTAGGTTCTACAGGAGAGACCCAGTACTTC.

This clone was observed a handful of times. This chain joins TRBV4-1 and TRBJ1-2; D might be TRBD1 (6 bases). The length of the CDR3 is 15 residues. V was shortened by 2 bases and J by 3 bases, with 13 bases between the two germline ends. Germline CDR1 is MGHRA and CDR2 is YSYEKL. CDR3 nucleotide sequence: TGCGCCAGCAGCCAAAATTTTGGGGGCGACTATGGCTACACCTTC. It specifies CASSQNFGGDYGYTF.